These 22 T cell receptor beta chains were all obtained from the same sample, sequenced in a study of lymphopenia after photon versus proton radiotherapy. Measured with immunoSEQ multiplex PCR; TCRdb has only the in-frame clones, and not every one. This sample has some 26,000 clones, with around 85% found just once. The sample consisted of peripheral blood, taken from a patient treated with photon-based radiotherapy. These receptors all come from a man aged 50 to 59 with gastric cancer.

The V call is TRBV15, the J call TRBJ1-4, with D unresolved. The V gene lost 0 bases and the J gene lost 12 bases, with 14 bases spanning the gap. In germline, CDR1 is LNHNV, CDR2 YYDKDF (reference sequence). This CDR3 spans 14 amino acids. As DNA, the CDR3 is TGTGCCACCAGCAGAGATTTTGGGGTGAGGGAACTGTTTTTT. Its translation: CATSRDFGVRELFF.

This rearrangement joins TRBV30 to TRBJ2-7, with TRBD1 identical over 8 bases. The V gene's germline CDR1 is GTSNPN and CDR2 SVGIG (reference sequence). This CDR3 has 16 residues. V lost 0 bases, J lost 3 bases, and 10 bases stayed unmatched. CDR3 coding DNA: TGTGCCTGGAGTGTATTTTGGACAGGGAAGGACTACGAGCAGTACTTC. As protein: CAWSVFWTGKDYEQYF. The whole variable domain, remainder taken from reference TRBV30 and TRBJ2-7, is SQTIHQWPATLVQPVGSPLSLECTVEGTSNPNLYWYRQAAGRGLQLLFYSVGIGQISSEVPQNLSASRPQDRQFILSSKKLLLSDSGFYLCAWSVFWTGKDYEQYFGPGTRLTVT.

The rearrangement links TRBV9 to TRBJ1-3; 9 positions agree with TRBD1. CDR3 length: 13 amino acids. Per the germline V gene, CDR1 is SGDLS and CDR2 is YYNGEE. After removal of 4 bases from V and 11 bases from J, the junction contained 7 bases not matched to a gene. CDR3 protein: CASSSSGQGSIYF. As DNA, the CDR3 is TGTGCCAGCAGCTCCTCGGGACAGGGATCCATATATTTT.

This sequence joins TRBV10-3 and TRBJ2-2; 12 positions agree with TRBD2. Germline V gene lookup returns CDR1 ENHRY and CDR2 SYGVKD. The CDR3 is 16 residues long. V trimming: 6 bases; J trimming: 8 bases; junction bases outside the gene matches: 10. The CDR3 loop reads CAIRRELAGGMGELFF. In DNA, the CDR3 is TGTGCCATCAGGAGGGAACTAGCGGGGGGTATGGGGGAGCTGTTTTTT.

A few counts support this clone. The V and J genes are TRBV10-1 and TRBJ1-2; the D is unclear. Germline CDR1 and CDR2: WNHNN and SYGVQD (reference sequence). V was clipped by 3 bases and J by 4 bases, with 6 bases between them. The CDR3 spans 12 residues. The CDR3 here is CASSDSSYGYTF. The CDR3 region has the DNA TGCGCCAGCAGTGACAGTAGCTATGGCTACACCTTC.

The chain employs TRBV19 and TRBJ2-1; possible D gene TRBD1, 6 bases. The V end lost 3 bases, the J end lost 4 bases, and 13 bases lay between the germline ends. CDR1 is LNHDA, CDR2 SQIVND, per germline (reference sequence). CDR3 length equals 15 residues. CDR3 loop: CASSMRRTEYNEQFF. In nucleotides, the CDR3 is TGTGCCAGTAGTATGCGCCGGACAGAGTACAATGAGCAGTTCTTC.

J is TRBJ1-1 and V is TRBV18; D is unclear. Germline assignment: CDR1 KGHSH and CDR2 LQKENI. The CDR3 runs 16 residues. V was pared by 0 bases and J by 0 bases, with 11 bases between. This chain's CDR3 is CASSPPAQRMNTEAFF. The DNA of the CDR3 is TGTGCCAGCTCACCACCGGCCCAGAGAATGAACACTGAAGCTTTCTTT.

The chain recombines TRBV27 with TRBJ1-1, with D uncertain. Deletions cut 4 bases from V and 4 bases from J, with 13 bases between. This CDR3 contains 14 residues. Germline CDR1 MNHEY, CDR2 SMNVEV (reference sequence). As DNA, the CDR3 is TGTGCCAGCAGTTCGGGGAGGCAGTTCACTGAAGCTTTCTTT. It codes for CASSSGRQFTEAFF.

The chain joins TRBV6-6 to TRBJ1-5; 7 nucleotides agree with TRBD1. V gave up 2 bases and J gave up 0 bases; unmatched junction bases: 1. The CDR3 is 15 amino acids. Per the germline V gene, CDR1 is MNHNY and CDR2 is SVGAGI (reference sequence). CDR3 in DNA: TGTGCCAGCAGTTACCGACAGGGTAGCAATCAGCCCCAGCATTTT. This sequence encodes CASSYRQGSNQPQHF.

This clone is judged medium-sized (0.01 to 0.1%). The chain is built from TRBV6-1 and TRBJ1-6; maybe TRBD1 (5 bases). V lost 1 base to trimming and J lost 6 bases, with 16 bases between them. Germline V lookup: CDR1 MNHNS, CDR2 SASEGT. The CDR3 has 17 residues. The CDR3: CASSEDLPGLTNSPLHF. CDR3 bases: TGTGCCAGCAGTGAAGACTTGCCAGGGTTAACTAATTCACCCCTCCACTTT.

This clone was picked up one time. The J gene is TRBJ2-4, the V gene TRBV5-8; possible D gene TRBD1, 6 bases. The CDR3 runs to 16 residues. Trimming stripped 2 bases from V and 3 bases from J, with 15 bases between. The germline V gene has CDR1 SGHTS and CDR2 YDEGEE. CDR3 nucleotide sequence: TGTGCCAGCAGCTTCGGCAGGGGCCTAAGCAAAAACATTCAGTACTTC. Amino acids: CASSFGRGLSKNIQYF. Drawing the rest from reference TRBV5-8 and TRBJ2-4, the complete variable domain is EAGVTQSPTHLIKTRGQQATLRCSPISGHTSVYWYQQALGLGLQFLLWYDEGEERNRGNFPPRFSGRQFPNYSSELNVNALELEDSALYLCASSFGRGLSKNIQYFGAGTRLSVL.

This clone was detected only a few times. The chain carries TRBV6-5 and TRBJ1-2; 8 bases line up with TRBD1. CDR3 length equals 15 residues. Germline V CDR1 and CDR2: MNHEY, SVGAGI. The V and J ends lost 6 bases and 5 bases, in that order; junction bases with no gene match: 11. In nucleotides, the CDR3 is TGTGCCAGCAGCCGCACGGCGACAGGGGAGTATGGCTACACCTTC. It specifies CASSRTATGEYGYTF.

The V gene is TRBV5-1, the J gene TRBJ1-1; 10 nucleotides line up with TRBD1. The CDR3 has 16 residues. Germline trimming cut 4 bases from V and 1 base from J; bases unmatched to any gene: 7. Germline-derived CDR1 and CDR2 are SGHRS and YFSETQ. CDR3 coding DNA: TGCGCCAGCAGCATGCGGACAGGGGGGTGGAACACTGAAGCTTTCTTT. Translated, it gives CASSMRTGGWNTEAFF.

V and J are TRBV9 and TRBJ2-1; D assignment may be TRBD1 or TRBD2 (5 bases each). Germline CDR1 is SGDLS and CDR2 is YYNGEE. The CDR3 contains 14 residues. Trimming pared 4 bases from V and 10 bases from J, leaving 18 bases between. This chain's CDR3 is CASSPRARGDEQFF. In DNA, the CDR3 is TGTGCCAGCAGCCCCCGTGCTAGAGGGGACGAGCAGTTCTTC.

The chain has TRBV7-2 and TRBJ1-1, with D possibly being TRBD1 (6 bases). Per germline, CDR1 SGHTA and CDR2 FQGNSA. CDR3 size: 17 residues. V was shortened by 5 bases and J by 3 bases, with 22 bases between the two germline ends. The CDR3 DNA is TGTGCCAGCAGCCTAAAAATCGGGGGGCGGAGAGACACTGAAGCTTTCTTT. This gives the protein CASSLKIGGRRDTEAFF.

The chain combines TRBV7-8 with TRBJ2-5; unclear D gene. CDR3 length: 14 residues. Germline CDR1 and CDR2: SGHVS and FQNEAQ. V was shortened by 1 base and J by 2 bases, with 8 bases between the two germline ends. The CDR3: CASSLVASQETQYF. CDR3 nucleotide sequence: TGTGCCAGCAGCTTAGTGGCCTCACAAGAGACCCAGTACTTC.

The chain joins TRBV27 to TRBJ2-2, with TRBD1 matching over 7 bases. The ends lost 9 bases at V and 4 bases at J; junction bases unmatched: 14. Per germline, CDR1 MNHEY and CDR2 SMNVEV (reference sequence). This CDR3 has 16 residues. CDR3 amino acids: CASRGFEGAITGELFF. The CDR3 DNA reads as TGTGCCAGTAGGGGTTTCGAGGGGGCTATCACCGGGGAGCTGTTTTTT.

This clone was observed a single time. The genes are TRBV5-1 and TRBJ2-5; 10 nucleotides match TRBD2. V trimming: 3 bases; J trimming: 2 bases; junction bases outside the gene matches: 10. The CDR3 covers 17 residues. The germline V gene has CDR1 SGHRS and CDR2 YFSETQ. The CDR3 nucleotides are TGCGCCAGCAGCTCATGGACAGGGACTAGCGTACAAGAGACCCAGTACTTC. It codes for CASSSWTGTSVQETQYF.

The rearrangement joins TRBV11-2 to TRBJ2-2; D might be TRBD2 (6 bases). Trimming pared 6 bases from V and 2 bases from J, leaving 10 bases between. The CDR3 has 14 amino acids. CDR1 is SGHAT, CDR2 FQNNGV, per germline. The CDR3 coding sequence is TGTGCCAGCAGTCGGCGGGGAAACACCGGGGAGCTGTTTTTT. Translated, it gives CASSRRGNTGELFF.

The genes are TRBV14 and TRBJ2-1; tentative D call: TRBD1 (5 bases). V shed 4 bases and J shed 9 bases, with 13 bases lying between them. The V gene's germline CDR1 is SGHDN and CDR2 FVKESK. This CDR3 is built from 13 residues. The CDR3 region is CASSRLLTVEQFF. DNA of the CDR3: TGTGCCAGCAGCCGCCTATTGACAGTTGAGCAGTTCTTC.

In its sample, this clone ranks as medium-sized. At one of its ends the junction is not consistent with the germline gene, which may arise from a read error. This sample also contains other DNA sequences that code for the same CDR3. This sequence joins TRBV5-1 and TRBJ2-2; 8 bases are a match to TRBD1. The germline V gene has CDR1 SGHRS and CDR2 YFSETQ. The CDR3 totals 14 residues. This CDR3 is CASSSGQGFGELFF. CDR3 DNA: TGTGCCAGCAGCTCCGGACAGGGATTCGGGGAGCTGTTTTTT. The full variable domain, rest sourced from reference TRBV5-1 and TRBJ2-2, is KAGVTQTPRYLIKTRGQQVTLSCSPISGHRSVSWYQQTPGQGLQFLFEYFSETQRNKGNFPGRFSGRQFSNSRSEMNVSTLELGDSALYLCASSSGQGFGELFFGEGSRLTVL.

In this sample, this clone turned up a few times. The chain carries TRBV5-1 and TRBJ2-2, with D possibly matching TRBD1 (6 bases). The CDR3 is made up of 14 amino acids. Trimming shortened V by 1 base and J by 6 bases, and 10 bases separated the two germline ends. Germline-derived CDR1 and CDR2 are SGHRS and YFSETQ. The CDR3 DNA reads TGCGCCAGCAGCTTGCACAGGGTCGCCGGGGAGCTGTTTTTT. Protein sequence: CASSLHRVAGELFF.